Listed below are T cell receptor beta chains from one sample, sequenced in a study of blood T cell repertoires in COVID-19. The method was immunoSEQ multiplex PCR; TCRdb's version includes in-frame clones alone and lacks a portion of them. This repertoire shows 100,000 to 150,000 clones, 80% to 85% found once; its top ten account for over 1.1%. Input material: peripheral blood. These receptors came from a man between 60 and 75 years old with acute or convalescent COVID-19. Both conserved end residues are part of each CDR3. A D gene is named only where the DNA matches it firmly. For some rows the clone size is stated as once, few or many, or as a class when expanded; others skip it.

CDR3nt | CDR3aa | d_gene | abundance | j_gene | v_gene
TGTGCCAGCAGCCCCAGCGGGGTAGGTGGAAACACCATATATTTT | CASSPSGVGGNTIYF | - | - | TRBJ1-3 | TRBV9
TGCGCCAGCAGTGATATGGTCAGGGGCACTGAAGCTTTCTTT | CASSDMVRGTEAFF | - | - | TRBJ1-1 | TRBV10-2
TGTGCCAGTACGACCGGGGGAAAGGGTGAAAAACTGTTTTTT | CASTTGGKGEKLFF | - | - | TRBJ1-4 | TRBV19
TGCGCCAGCAGTCGACCACAGGGGAAAGAGACCCAGTACTTC | CASSRPQGKETQYF | TRBD1 | few | TRBJ2-5 | TRBV23-1
TGTGCCAGCAGTGAAGTTTTGGGACAGCGCTCCTGGGATCAGCCCCAGCATTTT | CASSEVLGQRSWDQPQHF | TRBD1 | - | TRBJ1-5 | TRBV6-1
TGTGCCAGCTCACCGGGAGGGGTGGCCTACAATGAGCAGTTCTTC | CASSPGGVAYNEQFF | TRBD2 | - | TRBJ2-1 | TRBV18
TGTGCCAGCAAAGGGGGTAATGAAAAACTGTTTTTT | CASKGGNEKLFF | - | - | TRBJ1-4 | TRBV6-5
TGTGCCAGCAGCTTGTATTCGGGTTACTACAATGAGCAGTTCTTC | CASSLYSGYYNEQFF | - | - | TRBJ2-1 | TRBV5-4
TGTGCCAGCAGCTTAGCTTGGGGGCGAATCGACTATGGCTACACCTTC | CASSLAWGRIDYGYTF | - | once | TRBJ1-2 | TRBV11-2
TGTGCCAGCAGCGCGAGGGGCGACAGGGTTAGCTATGGCTACACCTTC | CASSARGDRVSYGYTF | TRBD1 | few | TRBJ1-2 | TRBV9